This TCR beta chain was captured by sequencing in a study of T cells after yellow fever vaccination. This clonotype has a count of ten or more. Its antigen is still unknown. CDR3 size: 15 residues. V was shortened by 2 bases and J by 3 bases, with 13 bases between the two germline ends. Per germline, CDR1 SGHRS and CDR2 YFSETQ. General study points: Across the CD4 and CD8 compartments, a small share of clonotypes was present in both.

TCRdb passed the 5' RACE reads through MiXCR, listing each CDR3 protein once. The sample has about 340,000 distinct CDR3 sequences, 3% to 4.5% seen once. The gene calls are TRBV5-1 and TRBJ2-3; weak D call: TRBD2 (5 bases). The sequencing used PBMCs, collected 5 days after the yellow fever booster vaccination. This receptor was identified in a man aged 18-30 years who received the YFV17D yellow fever vaccine. CDR3: CASSLWGAVTDTQYF. As DNA, the CDR3 is TGCGCCAGCAGCTTATGGGGAGCGGTTACAGATACGCAGTATTTT. The variable domain in full, completed from reference TRBV5-1 and TRBJ2-3, reads KAGVTQTPRYLIKTRGQQVTLSCSPISGHRSVSWYQQTPGQGLQFLFEYFSETQRNKGNFPGRFSGRQFSNSRSEMNVSTLELGDSALYLCASSLWGAVTDTQYFGPGTRLTVL.